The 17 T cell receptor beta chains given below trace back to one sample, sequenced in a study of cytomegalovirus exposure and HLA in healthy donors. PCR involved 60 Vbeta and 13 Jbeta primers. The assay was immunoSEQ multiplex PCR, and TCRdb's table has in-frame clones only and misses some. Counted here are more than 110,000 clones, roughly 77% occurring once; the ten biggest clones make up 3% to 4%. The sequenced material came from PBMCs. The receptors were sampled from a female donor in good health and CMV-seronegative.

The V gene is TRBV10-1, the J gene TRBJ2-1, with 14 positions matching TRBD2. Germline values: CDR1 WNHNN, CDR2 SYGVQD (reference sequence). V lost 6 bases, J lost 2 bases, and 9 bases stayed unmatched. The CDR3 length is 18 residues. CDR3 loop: CASSLLGLAGGAYNEQFF. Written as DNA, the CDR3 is TGCGCCAGCAGCCTACTTGGACTAGCGGGAGGTGCCTACAATGAGCAGTTCTTC.

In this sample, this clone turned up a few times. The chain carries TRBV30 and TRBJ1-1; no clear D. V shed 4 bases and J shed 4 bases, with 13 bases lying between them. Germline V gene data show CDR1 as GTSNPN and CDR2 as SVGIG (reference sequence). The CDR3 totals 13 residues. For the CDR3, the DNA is TGTGCCTGGATGGGAGTCATGGGCACTGAAGCTTTCTTT. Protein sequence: CAWMGVMGTEAFF.

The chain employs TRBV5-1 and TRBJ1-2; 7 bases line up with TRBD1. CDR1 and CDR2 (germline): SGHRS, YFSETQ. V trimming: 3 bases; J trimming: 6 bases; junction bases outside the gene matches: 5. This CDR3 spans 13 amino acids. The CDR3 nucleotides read TGCGCCAGCAGCTCGGACAGGAGGGATGGCTACACCTTC. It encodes CASSSDRRDGYTF.

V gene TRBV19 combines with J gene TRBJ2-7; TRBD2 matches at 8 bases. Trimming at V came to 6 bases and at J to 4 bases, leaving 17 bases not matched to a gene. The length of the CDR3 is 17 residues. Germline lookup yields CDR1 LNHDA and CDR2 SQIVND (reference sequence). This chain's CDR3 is CASSRNGREALPYEQYF. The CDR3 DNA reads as TGTGCCAGTAGCCGCAATGGGCGGGAGGCCCTTCCGTACGAGCAGTACTTC.

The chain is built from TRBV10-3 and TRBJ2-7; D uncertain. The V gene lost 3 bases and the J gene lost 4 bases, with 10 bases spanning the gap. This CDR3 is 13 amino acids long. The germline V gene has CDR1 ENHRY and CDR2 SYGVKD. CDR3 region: CAISDLTPYEQYF. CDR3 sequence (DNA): TGTGCCATCAGTGATTTAACACCATACGAGCAGTACTTC.

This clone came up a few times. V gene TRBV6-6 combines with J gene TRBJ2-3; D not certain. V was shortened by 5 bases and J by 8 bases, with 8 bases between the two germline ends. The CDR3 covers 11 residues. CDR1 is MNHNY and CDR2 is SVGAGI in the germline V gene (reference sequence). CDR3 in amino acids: CASSPRATQYF. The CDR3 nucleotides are TGTGCCAGCAGTCCCCGAGCTACGCAGTATTTT.

As DNA, the CDR3 is TGTGCCAGCACGGAGGGGTCGAGCAATCAGCCCCAGCATTTT. Its protein is CASTEGSSNQPQHF. The V call is TRBV6-1, the J call TRBJ1-5; the D gene is possibly TRBD1 (5 bases). Trimming shortened V by 7 bases and J by 1 base, and 11 bases separated the two germline ends. The germline gives CDR1 MNHNS, CDR2 SASEGT. This CDR3 region has 14 residues.

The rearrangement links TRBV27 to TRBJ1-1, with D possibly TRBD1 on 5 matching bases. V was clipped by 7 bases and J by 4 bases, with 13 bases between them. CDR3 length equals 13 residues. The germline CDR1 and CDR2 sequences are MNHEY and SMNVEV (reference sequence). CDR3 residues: CASNRYRGTEAFF. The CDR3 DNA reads TGTGCCAGCAACAGGTATAGGGGCACTGAAGCTTTCTTT.

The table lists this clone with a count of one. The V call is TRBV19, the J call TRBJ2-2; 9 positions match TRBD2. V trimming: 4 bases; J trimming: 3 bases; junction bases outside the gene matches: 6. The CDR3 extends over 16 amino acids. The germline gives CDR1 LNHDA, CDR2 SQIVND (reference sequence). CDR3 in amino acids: CASSRSGGPYTGELFF. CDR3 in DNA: TGTGCCAGTAGTAGGAGCGGGGGGCCGTACACCGGGGAGCTGTTTTTT.

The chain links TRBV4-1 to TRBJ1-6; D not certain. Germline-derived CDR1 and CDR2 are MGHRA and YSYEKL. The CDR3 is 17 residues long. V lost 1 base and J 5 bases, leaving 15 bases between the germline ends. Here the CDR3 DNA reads TGCGCCAGCAGCCAAGGTATATTTGGCATTGATAATTCACCCCTCCACTTT. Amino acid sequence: CASSQGIFGIDNSPLHF.

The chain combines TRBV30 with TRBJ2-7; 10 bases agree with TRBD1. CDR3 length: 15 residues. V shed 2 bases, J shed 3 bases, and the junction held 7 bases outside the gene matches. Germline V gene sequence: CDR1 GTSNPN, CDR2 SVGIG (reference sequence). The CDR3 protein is CAWSKPGTGVYEQYF. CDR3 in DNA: TGTGCCTGGAGTAAGCCCGGGACAGGGGTCTACGAGCAGTACTTC.

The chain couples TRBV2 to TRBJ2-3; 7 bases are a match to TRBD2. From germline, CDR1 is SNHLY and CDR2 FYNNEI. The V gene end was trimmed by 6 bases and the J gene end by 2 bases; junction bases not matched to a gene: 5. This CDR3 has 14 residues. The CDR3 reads CASRGLADTDTQYF. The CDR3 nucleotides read TGTGCCAGCAGAGGCCTAGCGGACACAGATACGCAGTATTTT.

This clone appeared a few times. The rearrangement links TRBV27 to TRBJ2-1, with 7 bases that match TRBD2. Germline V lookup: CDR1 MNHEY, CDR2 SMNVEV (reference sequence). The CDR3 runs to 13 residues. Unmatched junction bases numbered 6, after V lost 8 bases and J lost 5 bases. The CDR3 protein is CASSTSADNEQFF. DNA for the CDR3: TGTGCCAGCTCTACTAGCGCTGACAATGAGCAGTTCTTC.

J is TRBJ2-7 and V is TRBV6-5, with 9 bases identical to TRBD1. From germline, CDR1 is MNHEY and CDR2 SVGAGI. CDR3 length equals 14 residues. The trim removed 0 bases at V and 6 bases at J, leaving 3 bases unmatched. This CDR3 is CASSYSGTGLEQYF. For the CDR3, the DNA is TGTGCCAGCAGTTACTCGGGGACAGGGCTCGAGCAGTACTTC.

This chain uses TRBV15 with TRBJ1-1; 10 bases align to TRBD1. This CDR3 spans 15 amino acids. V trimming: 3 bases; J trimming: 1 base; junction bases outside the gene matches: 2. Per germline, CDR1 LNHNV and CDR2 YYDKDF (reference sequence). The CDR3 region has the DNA TGTGCCACCAGCAGCGGGACAGGGGCGAACACTGAAGCTTTCTTT. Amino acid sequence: CATSSGTGANTEAFF.

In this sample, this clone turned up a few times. The CDR3 DNA reads TGTGCCAGCAGTTTACACACAGAGGGGGGGGGCTACACCTTC. Translation: CASSLHTEGGGYTF. V usage is TRBV28 and J usage is TRBJ1-2; D may be TRBD1 (6 bases). From germline, CDR1 is MDHEN and CDR2 SYDVKM. This CDR3 contains 14 residues. Trimming took off 2 bases at V and 8 bases at J, with 15 bases between the two ends.

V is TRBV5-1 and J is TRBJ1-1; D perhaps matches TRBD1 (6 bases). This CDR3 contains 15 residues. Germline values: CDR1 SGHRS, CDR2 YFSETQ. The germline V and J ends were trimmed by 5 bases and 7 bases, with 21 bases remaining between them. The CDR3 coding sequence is TGCGCCAGCAGTCGCTTGGGGGACATCAAGAGTGAAGCTTTCTTT. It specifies CASSRLGDIKSEAFF.